The subject of this entry is one T cell receptor (beta chain). Antigen: not known. This sample is drawn from a study of T-cell memory formation after mild COVID-19. Broader study findings: Pre-infection memory showed some responding clones, and this suggested that cross-reactive memory joined. Clones contracting over day 15 to 85 were CD4/CD8 balanced, with later expanders leaning CD4+. Unconfirmed was the SARS-CoV-2 specificity of second-wave clones that peaked on day 37.

The CDR3 spans 13 residues. Trimming removed 0 bases from V and 6 bases from J, with 10 bases in between. Per germline, CDR1 SGDLS and CDR2 YYNGEE. One entry per CDR3 protein results from TCRdb running MiXCR on the 5' RACE reads. Of approximately 490,000 distinct CDR3 sequences in the sample, roughly 22% are singletons; the top ten hold about 12%. This TCR derives from an adult woman who had mild COVID-19 (a few samples of this study predate the infection). Cell type and time point are not known. Sequencing was performed on PBMCs or a T cell subset sorted from them (not recorded which). The genes are TRBV9 and TRBJ2-7; D perhaps matches TRBD1 (5 bases). CDR3 sequence (DNA): TGTGCCAGCAGCGTAGACAGGTCTAGCGAGCAGTACTTC. Amino acids: CASSVDRSSEQYF. The variable domain in full, with the rest retrieved from reference TRBV9 and TRBJ2-7, is DSGVTQTPKHLITATGQRVTLRCSPRSGDLSVYWYQQSLDQGLQFLIQYYNGEERAKGNILERFSAQQFPDLHSELNLSSLELGDSALYFCASSVDRSSEQYFGPGTRLTVT.